This T cell receptor (beta chain) was captured by sequencing in a study of T-cell memory formation after mild COVID-19. Overall study results and limits: Some responding clones appeared in pre-infection memory, suggesting cross-reactive memory joined.

TCRdb ran MiXCR on the 5' RACE reads and lists one entry per CDR3 protein. The table records around 900 distinct CDR3 sequences, just under 45% of them present only once. The count of this clonotype is one. Antigen: not known. Trimming pared 4 bases from V and 6 bases from J, leaving 9 bases between. Germline values: CDR1 SQVTM, CDR2 ANQGSEA. There are 12 residues in the CDR3. The specimen sequenced was PBMCs or a T cell subset sorted from them (not recorded which). This chain links TRBV29-1 with TRBJ2-2; no clear D. This TCR was recovered from an adult who had mild COVID-19 (a few samples of this study predate the infection). Cell type and time point are not known. The CDR3 nucleotides are TGCAGCGTTGGTGGCCCCTCCGGGGAGCTGTTTTTT. The encoded protein is CSVGGPSGELFF.